One sample yielded the 7 T cell receptor beta chains listed below, sequenced in a study of read filtering for tumor transcriptome and immune sequencing. From around 440 ng of RNA, a library with molecular barcoded alpha/delta and beta/gamma adaptors was made. Each CDR3 protein is one row after TCRdb ran MiXCR on the reads. The table has fewer than 50,000 distinct CDR3 sequences, roughly 13% seen once. The source material was a population of CD138-negative cells sorted from bone marrow. All receptors derive from a donor aged 40 or older with multiple myeloma.

This clonotype was detected many times. The chain carries TRBV20-1 and TRBJ2-7; 7 nucleotides agree with TRBD1. The CDR3 is made up of 14 amino acids. Germline CDR1 is DFQATT and CDR2 is SNEGSKA (reference sequence). J gave up 5 bases and V 0 bases, and 7 bases lay outside the gene matches. The CDR3 spells CSARDRNRGDEQYF. The CDR3 coding sequence is TGCAGTGCTAGAGATCGGAACAGGGGCGACGAGCAGTACTTC.

This clonotype was seen at least ten times. This rearrangement joins TRBV12-3 or TRBV12-4 to TRBJ2-2; 11 positions agree with TRBD1. The CDR3 loop spans 15 amino acids. V was pared by 6 bases and J by 3 bases, with 3 bases of the junction left unmatched. CDR3 loop: CASSPGQGDTGELFF. The DNA of the CDR3 is TGTGCCAGCAGCCCGGGACAGGGGGACACCGGGGAGCTGTTTTTT.

This clonotype occurred many times. One end of the junction does not line up with germline, which may come from a read error. The CDR3 here is CASTLGQGPVTDTQYF. The CDR3 DNA sequence: TGTGCCAGCACTTTAGGACAGGGGCCCGTCACAGATACGCAGTATTTT. The chain has TRBV12-3 or TRBV12-4 and TRBJ2-3; TRBD1 agrees at 9 bases. The CDR3 spans 16 residues.

This clonotype was seen more than once but under ten times. One end of the junction varies from germline; a read error may be responsible. V gene TRBV28 combines with J gene TRBJ2-2; a weak D match, TRBD1 (7 bases). The germline gives CDR1 MDHEN, CDR2 SYDVKM. CDR3 length: 14 residues. CDR3 residues: CASREGDSTRELFF. CDR3 nucleotides: TGTGCCAGCAGGGAGGGGGACAGCACCCGGGAGCTGTTTTTT.

There are many counts of this clonotype. The genes are TRBV11-1 and TRBJ2-1; weak D call: TRBD1 (6 bases). This CDR3 is 13 amino acids long. Trimming removed 8 bases from V and 6 bases from J, with 14 bases in between. CDR1 and CDR2 (germline): SGHAT, FQDESV (reference sequence). This CDR3 reads CASGNRVGNEQFF. In DNA form, the CDR3 reads TGTGCCAGCGGAAACAGGGTCGGCAATGAGCAGTTCTTC.

This clonotype has more than one count but fewer than ten. V gene TRBV2 combines with J gene TRBJ2-7; D perhaps matches TRBD1 (6 bases). This CDR3 spans 14 amino acids. CDR1 and CDR2 (germline): SNHLY, FYNNEI. V lost 6 bases, J lost 2 bases, and 14 bases lay in between. The CDR3 protein is CASSSGTSTYEQYF. The CDR3 bases are TGTGCCAGCAGCTCCGGGACATCTACCTACGAGCAGTACTTC.

This clonotype showed up many times. The chain links TRBV6-2 or TRBV6-3 to TRBJ1-5; TRBD1 matches at 8 bases. Germline values: CDR1 MNHEY, CDR2 SVGEGT. CDR3 length: 15 residues. The J segment lost 5 bases and the V segment lost 1 base, leaving 4 bases of the junction unmatched. CDR3 sequence reads: CASSYWTGNDQPQHF. CDR3 in DNA: TGTGCCAGCAGTTACTGGACAGGGAACGATCAGCCCCAGCATTTT.